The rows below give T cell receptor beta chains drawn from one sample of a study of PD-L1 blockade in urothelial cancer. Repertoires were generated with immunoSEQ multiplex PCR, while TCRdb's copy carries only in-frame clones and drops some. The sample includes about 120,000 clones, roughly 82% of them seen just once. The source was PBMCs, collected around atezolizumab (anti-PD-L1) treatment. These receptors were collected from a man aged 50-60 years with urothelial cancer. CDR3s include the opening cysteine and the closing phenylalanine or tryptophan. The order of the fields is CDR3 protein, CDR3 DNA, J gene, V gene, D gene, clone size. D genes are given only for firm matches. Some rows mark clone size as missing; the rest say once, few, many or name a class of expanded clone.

CASSLVGATYNEQFF	TGCGCCAGCAGCTTGGTGGGAGCAACCTACAATGAGCAGTTCTTC	TRBJ2-1	TRBV5-1	NA	NA
CASRGTSRTDTQYF	TGTGCCAGCAGAGGGACTAGCCGGACAGATACGCAGTATTTT	TRBJ2-3	TRBV2	TRBD2	NA
CASRGLVKRYEQYF	TGTGCCAGCAGGGGACTAGTAAAGCGGTACGAGCAGTACTTC	TRBJ2-7	TRBV6-1	TRBD2	few
CASRAGVVADTQYF	TGCGCCAGCAGGGCGGGGGTGGTCGCAGATACGCAGTATTTT	TRBJ2-3	TRBV5-1	TRBD2	NA
CAWSPRDRATEAFF	TGTGCCTGGAGTCCCCGGGACAGGGCCACTGAAGCTTTCTTT	TRBJ1-1	TRBV30	TRBD1	NA
CASSSLPGLAGSNEQFF	TGTGCCAGCAGCTCACTACCGGGACTAGCGGGATCCAATGAGCAGTTCTTC	TRBJ2-1	TRBV7-8	TRBD2	NA
CASREGQRNSPLHF	TGTGCCAGCAGGGAGGGACAGCGTAATTCACCCCTCCACTTT	TRBJ1-6	TRBV6-5	TRBD1	NA
CASSLGGRTEAFF	TGCGCCAGCAGCTTGGGGGGGCGGACTGAAGCTTTCTTT	TRBJ1-1	TRBV5-1	NA	NA
CASSLAAAGYGYTF	TGTGCCAGCAGCTTGGCCGCCGCGGGCTATGGCTACACCTTC	TRBJ1-2	TRBV4-2	NA	NA
CASSLQGQNTEAFF	TGTGCCAGCAGTTTACAGGGACAGAACACTGAAGCTTTCTTT	TRBJ1-1	TRBV27	NA	once
CASSPRLEIQGGSYEQYF	TGTGCCAGCTCACCAAGACTAGAGATACAGGGGGGCTCCTACGAGCAGTACTTC	TRBJ2-7	TRBV18	TRBD1	few
CASSYRRTEANEQFF	TGTGCCAGCAGTTACCGCAGGACAGAAGCAAATGAGCAGTTCTTC	TRBJ2-1	TRBV6-5	NA	NA
CASSPTNTGELFF	TGTGCCAGCAGCCCAACGAACACCGGGGAGCTGTTTTTT	TRBJ2-2	TRBV7-9	NA	NA
CASSLAGLGYEQYF	TGTGCCAGCAGCTTAGCGGGACTGGGGTACGAGCAGTACTTC	TRBJ2-7	TRBV7-2	NA	many
CACKRGYDYGYTF	TGTGCCTGTAAGAGGGGGTACGACTATGGCTACACCTTC	TRBJ1-2	TRBV30	NA	NA
CASSSTARYTGELFF	TGTGCCAGCAGCTCGACAGCCCGATACACCGGGGAGCTGTTTTTT	TRBJ2-2	TRBV28	NA	once
CASSIQPWTSGNEQYF	TGTGCCAGCAGCATCCAACCTTGGACTAGCGGGAACGAGCAGTACTTC	TRBJ2-7	TRBV9	TRBD2	NA
CASSALGGYGYTF	TGTGCCAGCAGCGCTTTGGGGGGGTATGGCTACACCTTC	TRBJ1-2	TRBV9	NA	few
CASSLPRGSNSPLHF	TGTGCCAGCAGTTTACCCAGGGGGTCTAATTCACCCCTCCACTTT	TRBJ1-6	TRBV28	TRBD1	NA
CASSLDRYSPLHF	TGTGCCAGCAGCTTAGATCGGTATTCACCCCTCCACTTT	TRBJ1-6	TRBV11-3	NA	NA
CASSLGGLRQLYGYTF	TGTGCCAGCAGTTTAGGTGGTCTCAGGCAGCTTTATGGCTACACCTTC	TRBJ1-2	TRBV28	NA	NA
CACPADSTDTQYF	TGTGCCTGTCCAGCGGACAGCACAGATACGCAGTATTTT	TRBJ2-3	TRBV30	NA	NA
CASSLDRVTGSEQFF	TGTGCCAGCAGCCTCGACAGGGTGACCGGGAGTGAGCAGTTCTTC	TRBJ2-1	TRBV7-9	NA	NA
CAWSLSYGYTF	TGTGCCTGGAGCCTATCCTATGGCTACACCTTC	TRBJ1-2	TRBV30	NA	NA
CASVAGGMSDTQYF	TGTGCCAGCGTCGCAGGGGGAATGTCAGATACGCAGTATTTT	TRBJ2-3	TRBV28	TRBD1	NA
CASSVTGTANSPLHF	TGTGCCAGCAGTGTGACCGGGACAGCTAATTCACCCCTCCACTTT	TRBJ1-6	TRBV27	TRBD1	NA
CASSQVPGGTSGRGEQFF	TGCGCCAGCAGCCAAGTCCCTGGCGGGACTAGCGGGAGAGGTGAGCAGTTCTTC	TRBJ2-1	TRBV4-1	TRBD2	NA
CASSPRGQDRDGYTF	TGTGCCAGCTCACCAAGGGGACAGGACCGTGATGGCTACACCTTC	TRBJ1-2	TRBV18	TRBD1	once
CASSLMRGQGVHNEQFF	TGTGCCAGCAGCTTAATGCGTGGACAGGGGGTCCACAATGAGCAGTTCTTC	TRBJ2-1	TRBV7-9	TRBD1	NA
CASSLGLDMEAIGYTF	TGTGCCAGCAGCTTGGGTTTGGACATGGAAGCGATTGGCTACACCTTC	TRBJ1-2	TRBV5-4	NA	NA
CASSEGRGYGYTF	TGTGCCAGCAGTGAGGGGCGAGGCTATGGCTACACCTTC	TRBJ1-2	TRBV6-4	NA	NA
CASRQGAIAKNIQYF	TGTGCCAGCAGACAGGGGGCGATAGCCAAAAACATTCAGTACTTC	TRBJ2-4	TRBV6-1	TRBD1	NA
CASSEGTSLGELFF	TGTGCCAGCAGTGAAGGGACTAGCCTCGGGGAGCTGTTTTTT	TRBJ2-2	TRBV2	TRBD2	NA
CASSSTGAQYF	TGCGCCAGCAGCTCAACGGGGGCCCAGTACTTC	TRBJ2-5	TRBV5-1	NA	NA
CASSQGGQGSQPQHF	TGTGCCAGCAGCCAAGGGGGTCAGGGAAGTCAGCCCCAGCATTTT	TRBJ1-5	TRBV4-2	NA	NA
CAWSVGQGFEAFF	TGTGCCTGGAGTGTGGGGCAGGGGTTTGAGGCTTTCTTT	TRBJ1-1	TRBV30	NA	NA